This TCR beta chain was documented in a study of blood T cell repertoires in COVID-19. Whole-study context: The origin of the acute and convalescent COVID-19 samples was the United States, Italy and Spain.

The junction had 9 bases not matched to a gene; V was cut back by 4 bases and J by 7 bases. Germline assignment: CDR1 SGHRS and CDR2 YFSETQ. The CDR3 is 14 amino acids. The method was immunoSEQ multiplex PCR; TCRdb's version includes in-frame clones alone and lacks a portion of them. The sample shows some 41,000 clones, just over 85% of them seen only once. This TCR was sampled from a man aged 40-55 years with active COVID-19. The sequenced sample was peripheral blood. This chain links TRBV5-1 with TRBJ2-7; 9 positions agree with TRBD2. The CDR3 coding sequence is TGCGCCAGCAGCCCGGGACTAGCCCTGGGGGAGCAGTACTTC. Its protein is CASSPGLALGEQYF.